This TCR beta chain was retrieved from a study of blood T cell repertoires in COVID-19. Study overall: Sources were T cells, B-cell-depleted T cells, or PBMCs; the material itself was cDNA or gDNA.

Here immunoSEQ multiplex PCR was the method, and the copy in TCRdb shows in-frame clones only, minus some. Of 200,000 or so clones listed, about four fifths are singletons. Cohorts were assigned according to the clinical history that participants reported. CDR3 size: 15 residues. V was clipped by 2 bases and J by 5 bases; unmatched bases: 6. Germline values: CDR1 LGHNA, CDR2 YNFKEQ. This clonotype was obtained from a man between 60 and 75 years old who had recovered from COVID-19. The sample comprised PBMCs or T cells enriched from blood (not recorded which). The chain is built from TRBV4-2 and TRBJ2-7; 10 bases are shared with TRBD1. CDR3 protein: CASSQTTGTGDEQYF. The CDR3 bases are TGTGCCAGCAGCCAAACAACCGGGACAGGGGACGAGCAGTACTTC.